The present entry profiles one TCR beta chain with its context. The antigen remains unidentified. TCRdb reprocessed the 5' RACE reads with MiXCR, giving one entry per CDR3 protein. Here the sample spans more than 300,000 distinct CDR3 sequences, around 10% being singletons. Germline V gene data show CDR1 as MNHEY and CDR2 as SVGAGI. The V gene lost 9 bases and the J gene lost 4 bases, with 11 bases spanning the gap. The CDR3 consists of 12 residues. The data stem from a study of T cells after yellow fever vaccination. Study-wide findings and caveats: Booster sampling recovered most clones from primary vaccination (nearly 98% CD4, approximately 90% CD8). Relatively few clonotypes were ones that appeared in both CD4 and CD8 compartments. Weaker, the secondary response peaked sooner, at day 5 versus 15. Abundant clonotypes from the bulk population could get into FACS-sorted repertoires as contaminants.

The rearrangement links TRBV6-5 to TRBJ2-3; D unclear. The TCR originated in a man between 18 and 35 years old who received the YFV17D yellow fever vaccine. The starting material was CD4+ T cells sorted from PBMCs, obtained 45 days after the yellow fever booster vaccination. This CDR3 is CARPGPADTQYF. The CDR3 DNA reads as TGTGCCAGACCAGGTCCAGCAGATACGCAGTATTTT.